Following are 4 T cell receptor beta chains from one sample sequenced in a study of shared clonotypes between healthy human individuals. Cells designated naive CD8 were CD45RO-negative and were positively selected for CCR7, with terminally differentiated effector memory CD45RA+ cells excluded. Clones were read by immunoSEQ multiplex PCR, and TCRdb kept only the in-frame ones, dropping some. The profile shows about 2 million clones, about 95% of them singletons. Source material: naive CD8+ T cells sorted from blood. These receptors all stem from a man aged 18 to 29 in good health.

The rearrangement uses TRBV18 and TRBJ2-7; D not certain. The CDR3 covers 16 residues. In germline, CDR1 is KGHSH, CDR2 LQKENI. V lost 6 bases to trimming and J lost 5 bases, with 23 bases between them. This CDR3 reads CASSHNGDEWIHEQYF. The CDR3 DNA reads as TGTGCCAGCTCCCATAATGGCGACGAGTGGATCCACGAGCAGTACTTC. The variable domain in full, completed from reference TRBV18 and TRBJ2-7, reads NAGVMQNPRHLVRRRGQEARLRCSPMKGHSHVYWYRQLPEEGLKFMVYLQKENIIDESGMPKERFSAEFPKEGPSILRIQQVVRGDSAAYFCASSHNGDEWIHEQYFGPGTRLTVT.

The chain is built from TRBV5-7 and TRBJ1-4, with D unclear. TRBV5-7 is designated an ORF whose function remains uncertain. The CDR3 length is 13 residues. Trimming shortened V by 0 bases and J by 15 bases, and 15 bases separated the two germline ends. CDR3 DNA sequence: TGTGCCAGCAGCTTGGTGTTAGGCAGGCTGTTGTTTTTT. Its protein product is CASSLVLGRLLFF.

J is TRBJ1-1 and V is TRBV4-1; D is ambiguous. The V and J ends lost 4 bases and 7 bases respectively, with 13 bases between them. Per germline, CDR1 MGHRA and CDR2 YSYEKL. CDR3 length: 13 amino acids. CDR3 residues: CASSLMDESEAFF. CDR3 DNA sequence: TGCGCCAGCAGCCTTATGGACGAGAGTGAAGCTTTCTTT.

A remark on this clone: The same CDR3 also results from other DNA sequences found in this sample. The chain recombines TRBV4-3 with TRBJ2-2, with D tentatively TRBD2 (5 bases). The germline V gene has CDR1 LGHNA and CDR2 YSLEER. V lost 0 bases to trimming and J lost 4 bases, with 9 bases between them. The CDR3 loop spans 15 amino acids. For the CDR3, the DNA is TGCGCCAGCAGCCAAGATCTGGGGAGCACCGGGGAGCTGTTTTTT. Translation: CASSQDLGSTGELFF.